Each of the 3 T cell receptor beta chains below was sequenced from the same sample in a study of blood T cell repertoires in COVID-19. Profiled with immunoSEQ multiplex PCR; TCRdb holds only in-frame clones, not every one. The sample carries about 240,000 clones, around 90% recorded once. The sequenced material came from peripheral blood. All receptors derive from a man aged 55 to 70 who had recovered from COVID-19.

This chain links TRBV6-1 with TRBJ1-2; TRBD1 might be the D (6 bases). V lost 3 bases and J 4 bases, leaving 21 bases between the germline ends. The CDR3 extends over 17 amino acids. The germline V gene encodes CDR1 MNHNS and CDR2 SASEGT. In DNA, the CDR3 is TGTGCCAGCAGTGACCTCCTCCGCAGGGGAAGAGGCTATGGCTACACCTTC. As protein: CASSDLLRRGRGYGYTF.

CDR3 sequence reads: CASSTVVGQPQHF. CDR3 sequence (DNA): TGTGCCAGCAGCACAGTGGTGGGTCAGCCCCAGCATTTT. The chain links TRBV9 to TRBJ1-5; D unresolved. Germline CDR1 reads SGDLS; CDR2 reads YYNGEE. The CDR3 has 13 amino acids. V shed 4 bases and J shed 6 bases, with 11 bases lying between them.

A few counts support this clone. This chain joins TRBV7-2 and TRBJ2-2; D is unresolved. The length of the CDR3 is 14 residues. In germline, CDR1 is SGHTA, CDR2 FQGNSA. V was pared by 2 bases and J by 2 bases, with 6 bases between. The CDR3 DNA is TGTGCCAGCAGCTTATCTAAAAACACCGGGGAGCTGTTTTTT. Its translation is CASSLSKNTGELFF.